The T cell receptor (beta chain) under discussion was sequenced for a study of cytomegalovirus exposure and HLA in healthy donors (dated 2017 in TCRdb). With respect to the entire study: According to an earlier analysis of 587 of the donors, 150 million to 200 million T cells yielded some 120 million unique TCR beta sequences and approximately 300 Gb of sequence data. A later genetic analysis used genome-wide SNP genotypes for about 55% of the 666 donors, treating that subset as a discovery cohort. In a later analysis, previously published TCR beta repertoires from about 640 donors were re-analyzed and high-resolution HLA genotyping was added so that TCR occurrence patterns could be studied. Along with the roughly 670-subject first cohort, a separate validation cohort of around 110 different subjects was used. To predict cytomegalovirus infection status, the study combined high-throughput TCR immunosequencing, statistical association of individual TCRs with disease status, and machine learning. Typing coverage differed by locus: A, B, C, DRB1 and DQB1 were typed in about 629-630 donors, DQA1 in about 550, DPA1 in some 610, and DPB1 in 472. Both class I and class II loci were covered by HLA typing, at four-digit resolution. About 320 gigabases of sequencing data and roughly 90 million unique TCR sequences were included in an early release covering several hundred HLA-typed donors. Donor age, sex, ethnicity and CMV serostatus were compiled alongside the repertoire data. Across 398 genotyped donors of the cohort, an average of roughly 200,000 unique TCR beta nucleotide sequences per donor were sequenced, and roughly 20% of those sequences were non-productive. The study profiled the T cell repertoires of some 610 subjects by immunosequencing and related them to cytomegalovirus serostatus. An earlier analysis of fewer than 750 of the donors used high-throughput TCR beta sequencing to judge whether each TCR beta V gene segment behaved as functional or pseudogenic. Every discovery cohort repertoire had been produced on one sequencing platform. Of the roughly 400 genotyped donors, less than 85% were placed in the genetic ancestry cluster associated with self-reported Caucasian donors. Rather than using new phenotypic data, the later analysis identified candidate immune exposures from TCR beta sequences and from how often those sequences occurred across donors. Because of strong linkage in the cohort, a few DR-DQ haplotypes were treated as single units for association and clustering. The study aimed to test whether signatures of past pathogen exposure could be identified by cataloging public T cell receptors.

What the research found in general, with its limitations: Because HLA typing was unavailable for some donors at each locus, only the typed subset was used in association tests. Approximately 18 rarely observed V segments, including chromosome 9 orphons, were excluded from the earlier analysis of several hundred of the donors because counts were too low. Specific HLA alleles were associated with 16,951 TCR beta sequences at a false discovery rate of 0.05 in a later analysis. The study gave a list of 150 to 200 TCR beta chains associated with cytomegalovirus. The classifier was reported to diagnose cytomegalovirus status with high specificity and sensitivity in both the original and validation cohorts. A cluster of highly shared sequence variants was judged likely to be a technical artifact of the sequencing pipeline. A later analysis reported that several top co-occurrence clusters appeared linked to parvovirus B19, influenza, CMV and Epstein-Barr virus. A later genetic analysis associated a missense DCLRE1C variant with V-gene and J-gene trimming of TCR beta chains, and an independent cohort replicated the association. Compared with equally common non-associated chains, HLA-associated TCR beta chains in a later analysis were more clonally expanded and had lower generation probabilities. Assigning TCR associations to individual alleles was difficult when HLA alleles, especially DR and DQ, strongly co-occurred. Because the 87-base-pair reads could not distinguish some IMGT-functional V segments, including TRBV6-2 and TRBV6-3, those segments were excluded. Linkage disequilibrium might explain the correlated functional status among segregating V segments, but an unknown experimental factor could not be ruled out. The authors suggested that the approach could potentially be generalized to other disease states and immunological phenotypes. Sequencing depth was assumed to be roughly uniform across donors in the presence/absence analyses, though that assumption may not hold. In a later genetic analysis, fewer N-insertions in productive TCRs were reported among donors in an Asian-associated ancestry cluster than the roughly 670-donor mean. While some public TCRs were present in many individuals, most TCR sequences turned up only very rarely across donors. CMV serostatus was the only immune exposure information available for the cohort. A further reported finding was that TCR beta sequences accurately predicted the HLA-A and HLA-B alleles for most subjects in the first cohort. Only TCR beta chains were sequenced in this cohort, and the absence of alpha or paired-chain data limited detectable features. In a later analysis, the rate of TCR association differed among HLA loci, with DRB1 alleles having the most associated TCRs and HLA-C alleles having the fewest. According to a later analysis, most CMV-associated TCR beta chains appeared to be HLA-restricted, and the HLA associations seemed to be driven largely by CMV exposure. Three of the identified cytomegalovirus-associated TCR beta chains were confirmed in vitro to be specific for cytomegalovirus antigens. An earlier analysis of approximately 500 of the donors showed that most TCR beta V segments appeared in productive rearrangements either about 87% or about 30% of the time, which broadly matched IMGT annotations.

A few counts support this clone. There is no known antigen for this receptor. No per-base quality is available; no much larger clone lies one base away. The junction shows trimming of 2 bases on V and 0 bases on J, and the gene matches do not reach 3 bases of it. From cysteine to phenylalanine, the CDR3 is 14 amino acids long. Only CDR3 DNA remains: 42 bases, in frame from the first base. From a lookup of the germline V gene (reference sequence), CDR1 and CDR2 are GTSNPN and SVGIG. Libraries were prepared through the immunoSEQ multiplex PCR assay. The multiplex PCR relied on a mix of 60 forward primers for TCR Vbeta segments and 13 reverse primers for TCR Jbeta segments. The CDR3 region of rearranged TCR beta genes was amplified from genomic DNA by a multiplex PCR assay. Amplified TCR beta libraries were sequenced as 87-base-pair reads on the Illumina HiSeq System. In the authors' own workflow: A later analysis counted 65 million to 90 million unique TCR beta chains across the 666 repertoires, and 9.5 million to 11 million of these chains were shared by at least two donors. Raw reads were error-corrected and collapsed into unique sequences by a nearest-neighbor algorithm in which closely related sequences were merged to remove PCR and sequencing errors. V, D and J gene segments were assigned by aligning CDR3 sequences to IMGT reference sequences. For a sequence to be retained, at least a six-nucleotide match to both a V gene segment and a J gene segment was required. A rearrangement counted as productive if the CDR3 had no stop codons and remained in frame with V and J, and every other rearrangement counted as non-productive. Following IMGT convention, CDR3 was defined as the stretch from the second conserved V-encoded cysteine to the conserved J-encoded phenylalanine. Sequences without an unambiguous match to a single V gene segment were excluded from the earlier analysis of about 640 of the donors. An earlier analysis of approximately 590 of the donors called V segments functional above 56.7% productive rearrangements and segregating when the between-donor standard deviation exceeded 5%. To diagnose cytomegalovirus status from the catalog of TCR beta chain sequences, a statistical classification framework was built. In a later analysis, V and J genes were assigned by comparing TCR nucleotide sequences against IMGT/GENE-DB human TR gene sequences. Using the TCRdist pipeline, a later analysis assigned CDR3 sequences along with most-parsimonious VDJ recombination scenarios. In a later analysis, each TCR beta chain was defined by its CDR3 amino acid sequence together with its V-gene family, and reads without a unique V-gene family were excluded. In a later analysis, approximately 640 highly shared, low-generation-probability nucleotide sequences were removed to address suspected cross-contamination and a sequencing artifact. For each public chain, a later analysis derived a clonal expansion index from normalized ranks of inferred template counts within each repertoire. A later analysis computed generation probabilities with a VDJ recombination model fitted to out-of-frame rearrangements, and checked the results against IGoR. Hypergeometric tests were used in a later analysis to score TCR-TCR, TCR-HLA and TCR-CMV co-occurrence, with a repertoire-size bias correction applied to the TCR pairs. In a later analysis, false discovery rates were estimated by permuting HLA or CMV assignments 20 times. In a later analysis, co-occurring TCRs were grouped using DBSCAN, with TCRdist sequence similarity added in when clustering inside HLA-allele-positive subsets. For co-occurrence clustering, repertoires with fewer than 30,000 or more than 120,000 public chains were excluded, along with roughly 5 repertoires with anomalous nucleotide sharing. Sourced from immuneACCESS, this table was stored by TCRdb with only in-frame sequences that have V and J called. A share of the clones is absent; for the studies checked, an unresolved V gene accounts for under half, and the remainder has no known explanation. The V and J calls and clone size were taken over from that table, and D and trimming were inferred from the DNA. The sample table holds roughly 170,000 clones, of which more than 80% were seen once. The ten largest account for around 0.69% of the sample.

The cohort consisted of approximately 670 healthy bone marrow donors. Cohort members were all nominally healthy when sampled, although unrecorded immune exposures were likely present. The donor was CMV seronegative and was included in the group of a few hundred seronegative cohort members. Each donor provided a peripheral blood sample, and peripheral blood mononuclear cells were used for TCR beta sequencing. The Qiagen DNeasy Blood Extraction Kit was used to extract genomic DNA from the blood cell samples. The sequencing sample was made of PBMCs. The sequence joins TRBV30 to TRBJ2-7; a stretch of 8 junction bases matches TRBD1. This receptor was taken from a boy aged 5-17 years in good health and CMV-seronegative. Here the CDR3 is given as CAWSKDRDSYEQYF. The DNA sequence is TGTGCCTGGAGTAAGGACAGGGACTCCTACGAGCAGTACTTC.